The 10 T cell receptor beta chains below come from one sample, sequenced in a study of radiotherapy plus CTLA-4 blockade in lung cancer. Sequencing was performed with immunoSEQ multiplex PCR; in TCRdb, only in-frame clones are kept and a portion is missing. The sample has 75,000 to 100,000 clones, roughly 79% seen once; the top ten hold about 3%. Sequenced material: peripheral blood, taken from a patient treated with radiotherapy plus ipilimumab. All receptors come from a human donor with non-small cell lung cancer who had a partial response to radiotherapy plus ipilimumab. Some clones in this sample may be carry-over from other donors' samples.

The V call is TRBV19, the J call TRBJ1-6; 8 bases are a match to TRBD1. Germline lookup yields CDR1 LNHDA and CDR2 SQIVND (reference sequence). The ends lost 5 bases at V and 9 bases at J; junction bases unmatched: 6. This CDR3 spans 14 amino acids. The CDR3 DNA is TGTGCCAGTAGTGGGACAGGAGGTGGTTCACCCCTCCACTTT. Translating gives CASSGTGGGSPLHF.

The chain recombines TRBV5-1 with TRBJ2-2; maybe TRBD1 (6 bases). Deletions cut 4 bases from V and 1 base from J, with 11 bases between. This CDR3 region has 15 residues. The germline gives CDR1 SGHRS, CDR2 YFSETQ. The CDR3, as DNA: TGCGCCAGCAGCCAAGTGACAGGGAACACCGGGGAGCTGTTTTTT. Amino acids: CASSQVTGNTGELFF.

The sample holds a few counts of this clone. This rearrangement joins TRBV2 to TRBJ2-6; D is uncertain. Trimming left V 4 bases short and J 0 bases short, with 4 bases between. CDR1 SNHLY and CDR2 FYNNEI come from the germline V gene. This CDR3 has 14 amino acids. The CDR3 bases are TGTGCCAGCAGTGGCAGCTCTGGGGCCAACGTCCTGACTTTC. Amino acid sequence: CASSGSSGANVLTF.

V and J are TRBV27 and TRBJ1-4; a possible D gene is TRBD1 (5 bases). V lost 0 bases and J lost 10, with 9 bases in between. Germline-derived CDR1 and CDR2 are MNHEY and SMNVEV (reference sequence). This CDR3 is 13 amino acids long. The CDR3 sequence: CASSLSQGGKLFF. DNA of the CDR3: TGTGCCAGCAGTTTATCGCAGGGCGGAAAACTGTTTTTT.

This chain uses TRBV7-9 with TRBJ2-1, with D hard to call. The germline V and J ends were trimmed by 4 bases and 2 bases, with 9 bases remaining between them. The CDR3 spans 14 residues. Germline CDR1 is SEHNR and CDR2 is FQNEAQ (reference sequence). This chain's CDR3 is CASSYMTAYNEQFF. The DNA of the CDR3 is TGTGCCAGCAGCTACATGACTGCCTACAATGAGCAGTTCTTC.

V and J are TRBV4-2 and TRBJ2-7; 10 bases agree with TRBD2. V trimming: 4 bases; J trimming: 7 bases; junction bases outside the gene matches: 10. The CDR3 totals 15 residues. In germline, CDR1 is LGHNA, CDR2 YNFKEQ. The CDR3 loop is CASSPVAGGRDEQYF. The DNA of the CDR3 is TGTGCCAGCAGCCCGGTAGCGGGAGGCCGAGATGAGCAGTACTTC.

The chain carries TRBV5-5 and TRBJ2-7; D may be TRBD1 (7 bases). The CDR3 covers 17 residues. Germline V gene sequence: CDR1 SGHKS, CDR2 YYEKEE (reference sequence). V was trimmed by 3 bases and J by 5 bases, leaving 24 bases between them. The chain's CDR3 is CASSSLFYRGGLNEQYF. The CDR3 DNA follows: TGTGCCAGCAGCTCCCTTTTTTACAGGGGAGGATTAAACGAGCAGTACTTC. Combining the CDR3 with reference TRBV5-5 and TRBJ2-7 gives the whole variable domain DAGVTQSPTHLIKTRGQQVTLRCSPISGHKSVSWYQQVLGQGPQFIFQYYEKEERGRGNFPDRFSARQFPNYSSELNVNALLLGDSALYLCASSSLFYRGGLNEQYFGPGTRLTVT.

The chain employs TRBV25-1 and TRBJ1-6, with D possibly TRBD1 on 6 matching bases. The CDR3 has 13 residues. Trimming cost V 3 bases and J 7 bases, with 7 bases left between them. From germline, CDR1 is MGHDK and CDR2 SYGVNS. For the CDR3, the DNA is TGTGCCAGCAGTGAGAGGGGGAATTCACCCCTCCACTTT. It is translated as CASSERGNSPLHF.

The chain has TRBV7-2 and TRBJ2-3, with D unclear. V was cut by 8 bases and J by 9 bases, with 18 bases left in between. The CDR3 is made up of 13 amino acids. CDR1 and CDR2 from the germline V gene are SGHTA and FQGNSA. The CDR3 is CASDSPPVITQYF. Here the CDR3 DNA reads TGTGCCAGCGACTCCCCTCCCGTGATCACGCAGTATTTT.

This clone was picked up one time. For the CDR3, the DNA is TGTGCCAGCAGCTTAAGCGTGAACACTGAAGCTTTCTTT. It codes for CASSLSVNTEAFF. The chain couples TRBV7-9 to TRBJ1-1; D not resolved. The V and J ends lost 2 bases and 0 bases respectively, with 4 bases between them. Germline V gene sequence: CDR1 SEHNR, CDR2 FQNEAQ (reference sequence). The CDR3 consists of 13 residues.